This T cell receptor (beta chain) was recovered during a study of cytomegalovirus exposure and HLA in healthy donors. General study points: V segments that were indistinguishable, TRBV6-2 and TRBV6-3 among them, were omitted from analysis. Within a later analysis, the majority of CMV-associated TCR beta chains appeared HLA-restricted. HLA-A and HLA-B allele assignments for most subjects were reportedly predicted accurately using TCR beta sequences.

This CDR3 region has 14 residues. The germline V and J ends were trimmed by 1 base and 2 bases, with 6 bases remaining between them. CDR1 is LNHDA, CDR2 SQIVND, per germline (reference sequence). With 60 Vbeta and 13 Jbeta primers, the PCR was carried out. The protocol was immunoSEQ multiplex PCR, while the TCRdb copy is restricted to in-frame clones and leaves out a portion. Recorded for this sample: roughly 39,000 clones. A word on this clone: Its antigen remains unidentified.

Sequencing was carried out using PBMCs. The chain uses TRBV19 and TRBJ1-5; no clear D. This receptor was taken from a woman aged 25 to 39 in good health and CMV-seropositive. CDR3 bases: TGTGCCAGTAGTATAGTACCAGGCAATCAGCCCCAGCATTTT. Translating it yields CASSIVPGNQPQHF.